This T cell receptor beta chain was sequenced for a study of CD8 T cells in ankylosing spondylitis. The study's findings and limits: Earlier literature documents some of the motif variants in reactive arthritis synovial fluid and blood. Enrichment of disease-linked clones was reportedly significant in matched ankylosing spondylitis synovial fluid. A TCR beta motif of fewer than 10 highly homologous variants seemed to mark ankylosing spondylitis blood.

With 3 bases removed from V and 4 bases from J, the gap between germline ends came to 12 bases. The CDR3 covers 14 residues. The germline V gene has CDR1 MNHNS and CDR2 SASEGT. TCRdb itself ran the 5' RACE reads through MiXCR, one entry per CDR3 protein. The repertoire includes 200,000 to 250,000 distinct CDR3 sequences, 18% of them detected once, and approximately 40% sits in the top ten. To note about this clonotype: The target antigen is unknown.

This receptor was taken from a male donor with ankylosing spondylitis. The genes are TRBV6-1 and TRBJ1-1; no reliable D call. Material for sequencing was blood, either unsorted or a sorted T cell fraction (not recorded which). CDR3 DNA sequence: TGTGCCAGCAGTGACTTCGGGTTCCCCACTGAAGCTTTCTTT. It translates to CASSDFGFPTEAFF.